These 6 T cell receptor beta chains share one sample of origin, sequenced in a study of blood T cells in healthy people across ages. A second PCR of about 7 to 11 cycles used a sample-barcoded 5' primer and a J-beta primer mix. In TCRdb, the 5' RACE reads were re-called with MiXCR into one record per CDR3 protein. The sample gives roughly 2 million distinct CDR3 sequences, 49% of which show up once; around 2.1% is in the top ten. Material for sequencing was blood. These TCRs come from a woman aged 40 to 55 in good health.

This clonotype has more than one count but fewer than ten. V and J are TRBV4-2 and TRBJ2-6, with a possible D match to TRBD2 (6 bases). The ends were cut back, 6 bases at V and 2 bases at J, with 17 bases in the middle. Per germline, CDR1 LGHNA and CDR2 YNFKEQ. The CDR3 loop spans 17 amino acids. The CDR3 is CASRPEGTVPGANVLTF. The CDR3 DNA sequence: TGTGCCAGCAGACCGGAGGGTACAGTACCTGGGGCCAACGTCCTGACTTTC.

The rearrangement links TRBV5-5 to TRBJ2-5; D ambiguous. Germline assignment: CDR1 SGHKS and CDR2 YYEKEE (reference sequence). Trimming cost V 0 bases and J 0 bases, with 12 bases left between them. This CDR3 has 16 amino acids. This chain's CDR3 is CASSLGVGGYQETQYF. CDR3 sequence (DNA): TGTGCCAGCAGCTTGGGGGTGGGTGGGTACCAAGAGACCCAGTACTTC.

The genes are TRBV14 and TRBJ2-1; 12 bases are a match to TRBD1. This CDR3 region has 15 residues. With 4 bases clipped from V and 13 bases from J, the junction kept 11 bases outside the gene matches. The germline CDR1 and CDR2 sequences are SGHDN and FVKESK. The CDR3 reads CASSRGTGGEETQFF. CDR3 nucleotide sequence: TGTGCCAGCAGCCGAGGGACAGGGGGCGAGGAGACCCAGTTCTTC.

The chain recombines TRBV27 with TRBJ2-7; 9 nucleotides line up with TRBD1. The CDR3 extends over 15 amino acids. V dropped 6 bases and J dropped 5; count of bases not matched to a gene: 11. In germline, CDR1 is MNHEY, CDR2 SMNVEV (reference sequence). This CDR3 reads CASSQTGTGIHEQYF. CDR3 in DNA: TGTGCCAGCAGCCAGACCGGGACAGGGATCCACGAGCAGTACTTC.

V usage is TRBV4-3 and J usage is TRBJ2-3, with D tentatively TRBD2 (6 bases). CDR1 LGHNA and CDR2 YSLEER come from the germline V gene. V dropped 2 bases and J dropped 6 bases, with 15 bases sitting between them. There are 15 residues in the CDR3. CDR3 residues: CASSQSPGGADTQYF. In DNA, the CDR3 is TGCGCCAGCAGCCAAAGCCCCGGGGGAGCTGATACGCAGTATTTT.

The chain recombines TRBV28 with TRBJ2-6; unclear D gene. Looked up from germline, CDR1 is MDHEN and CDR2 is SYDVKM. The ends were cut back, 6 bases at V and 0 bases at J, with 9 bases in the middle. This CDR3 comprises 15 residues. CDR3 loop: CASRSPSSGANVLTF. The CDR3 nucleotides are TGTGCCAGCAGGTCCCCCTCCTCTGGGGCCAACGTCCTGACTTTC.